The present entry profiles one T cell receptor (beta chain) with its context. Its specificity is unknown. The data belong to a study of monozygotic twins with inflammatory bowel disease. General study points: There were differing immunosuppressive treatments, which may have added variability to patient repertoires. Versus healthy twins, IBD patients showed fewer clonotypes shared with others, especially with disease activity.

Every TCR library used 3500 ng of total RNA. TCRdb re-called the 5' RACE reads and catalogs CDR3 proteins one per entry, DNA excluded. In all, the sample yields fewer than 150,000 distinct CDR3 sequences. Blood (around 2.5 ml) was collected from every donor individually. The CDR3 runs to 14 residues. The germline V gene has CDR1 SGHTA and CDR2 FQGNSA. Sample: blood. This sequence was found in a human donor with ulcerative colitis or Crohn's disease, or a healthy co-twin of an affected twin (not recorded which). The chain couples TRBV7-2 to TRBJ2-2; the TCRdb call, TRBD1, lacks DNA for checking. The CDR3 region is CASSSTGGRGELFF.